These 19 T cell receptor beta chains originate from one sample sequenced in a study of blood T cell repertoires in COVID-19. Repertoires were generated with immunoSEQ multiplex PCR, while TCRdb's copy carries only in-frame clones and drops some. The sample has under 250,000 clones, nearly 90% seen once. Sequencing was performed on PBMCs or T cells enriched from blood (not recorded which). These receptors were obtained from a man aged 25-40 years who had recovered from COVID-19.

In DNA, the CDR3 is TGTGCCAGCAGCTTCAGTCGAATAGCCTCTCAGCCCCAGCATTTT. This translates into CASSFSRIASQPQHF. The genes are TRBV7-2 and TRBJ1-5, with D uncertain. Germline V gene data show CDR1 as SGHTA and CDR2 as FQGNSA. With 3 bases removed from V and 6 bases from J, the gap between germline ends came to 15 bases. The CDR3 is made up of 15 amino acids.

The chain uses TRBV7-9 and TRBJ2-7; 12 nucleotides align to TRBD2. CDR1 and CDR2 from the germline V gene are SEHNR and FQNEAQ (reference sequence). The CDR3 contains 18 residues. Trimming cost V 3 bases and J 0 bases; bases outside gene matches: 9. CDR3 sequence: CASSFAPLAGGNSYEQYF. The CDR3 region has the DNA TGTGCCAGCAGCTTTGCTCCCCTAGCGGGAGGGAACTCCTACGAGCAGTACTTC.

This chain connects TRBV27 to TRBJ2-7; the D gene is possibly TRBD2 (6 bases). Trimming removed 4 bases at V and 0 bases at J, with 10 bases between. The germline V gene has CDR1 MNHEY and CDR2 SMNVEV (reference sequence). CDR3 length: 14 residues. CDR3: CASSWGVLSYEQYF. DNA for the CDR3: TGTGCCAGCAGTTGGGGGGTCCTCTCCTACGAGCAGTACTTC.

Written as DNA, the CDR3 is TGTGCCAGCAGTTCAACAGGTCCCTTGGGGACTGAAGCTTTCTTT. Translated, it gives CASSSTGPLGTEAFF. The rearrangement links TRBV5-5 to TRBJ1-1, with a weak D call TRBD1 (5 bases). Germline V gene sequence: CDR1 SGHKS, CDR2 YYEKEE (reference sequence). The V end was cut by 5 bases, the J end by 5 bases, with 19 bases between. CDR3 length equals 15 residues.

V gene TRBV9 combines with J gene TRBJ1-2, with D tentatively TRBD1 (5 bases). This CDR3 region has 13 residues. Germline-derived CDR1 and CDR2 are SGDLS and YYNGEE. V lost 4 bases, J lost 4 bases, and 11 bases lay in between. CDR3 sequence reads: CASSPPGGYGYTF. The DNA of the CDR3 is TGTGCCAGCAGCCCACCCGGGGGCTATGGCTACACCTTC.

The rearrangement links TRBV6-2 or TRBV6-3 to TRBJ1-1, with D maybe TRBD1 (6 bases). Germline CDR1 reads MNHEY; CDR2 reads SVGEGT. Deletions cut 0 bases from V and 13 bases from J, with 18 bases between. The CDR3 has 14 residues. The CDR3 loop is CASSYSSKGGRDFF. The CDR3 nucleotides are TGTGCCAGCAGTTACTCGAGTAAGGGGGGGCGTGATTTCTTT.

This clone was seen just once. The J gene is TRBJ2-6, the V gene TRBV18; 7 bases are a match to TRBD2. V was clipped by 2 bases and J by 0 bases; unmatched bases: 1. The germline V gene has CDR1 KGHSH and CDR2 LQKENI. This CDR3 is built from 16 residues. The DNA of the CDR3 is TGTGCCAGCTCACCAAGCGGGGCCTCTGGGGCCAACGTCCTGACTTTC. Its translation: CASSPSGASGANVLTF.

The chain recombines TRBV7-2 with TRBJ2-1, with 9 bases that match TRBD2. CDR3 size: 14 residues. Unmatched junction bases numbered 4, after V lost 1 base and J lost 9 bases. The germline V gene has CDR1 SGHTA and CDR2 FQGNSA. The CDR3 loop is CASSLVREGGEQFF. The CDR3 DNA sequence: TGTGCCAGCAGCTTAGTGCGGGAGGGGGGTGAGCAGTTCTTC.

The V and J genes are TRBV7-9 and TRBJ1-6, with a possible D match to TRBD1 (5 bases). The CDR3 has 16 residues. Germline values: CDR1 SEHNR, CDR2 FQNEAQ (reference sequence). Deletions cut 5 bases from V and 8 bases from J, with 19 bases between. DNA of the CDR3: TGTGCCAGCAGCCCCCCAAGGTTCCGGGGGGATTCACCCCTCCACTTT. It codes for CASSPPRFRGDSPLHF.

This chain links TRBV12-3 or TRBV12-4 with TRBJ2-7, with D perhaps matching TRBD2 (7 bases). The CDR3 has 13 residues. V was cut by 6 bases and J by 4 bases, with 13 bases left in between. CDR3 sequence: CASSSAGTYEQYF. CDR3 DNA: TGTGCCAGCAGCTCAGCGGGGACATACGAGCAGTACTTC.

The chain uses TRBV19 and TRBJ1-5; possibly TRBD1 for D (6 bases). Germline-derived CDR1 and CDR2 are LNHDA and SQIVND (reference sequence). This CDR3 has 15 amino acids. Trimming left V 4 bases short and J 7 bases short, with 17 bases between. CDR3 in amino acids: CASSSSQGTGQPQHF. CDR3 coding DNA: TGTGCCAGTAGTAGTTCACAGGGTACTGGGCAGCCCCAGCATTTT.

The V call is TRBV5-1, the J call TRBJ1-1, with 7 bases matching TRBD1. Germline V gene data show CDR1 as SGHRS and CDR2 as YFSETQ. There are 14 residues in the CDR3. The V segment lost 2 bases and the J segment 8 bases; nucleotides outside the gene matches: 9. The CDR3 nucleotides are TGCGCCAGCAGCTTTGAAGGGGGCCTGAGGGAAGCTTTCTTT. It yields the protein CASSFEGGLREAFF. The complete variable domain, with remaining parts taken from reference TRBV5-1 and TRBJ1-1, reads KAGVTQTPRYLIKTRGQQVTLSCSPISGHRSVSWYQQTPGQGLQFLFEYFSETQRNKGNFPGRFSGRQFSNSRSEMNVSTLELGDSALYLCASSFEGGLREAFFGQGTRLTVV.

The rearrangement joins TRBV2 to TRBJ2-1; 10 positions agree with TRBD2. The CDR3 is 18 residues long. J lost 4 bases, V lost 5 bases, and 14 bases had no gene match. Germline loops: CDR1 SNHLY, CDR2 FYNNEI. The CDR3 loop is CASSPIPGLAHRYNEQFF. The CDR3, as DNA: TGTGCCAGCAGTCCTATTCCGGGACTAGCGCATAGGTACAATGAGCAGTTCTTC. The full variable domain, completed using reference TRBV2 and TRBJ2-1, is EPEVTQTPSHQVTQMGQEVILRCVPISNHLYFYWYRQILGQKVEFLVSFYNNEISEKSEIFDDQFSVERPDGSNFTLKIRSTKLEDSAMYFCASSPIPGLAHRYNEQFFGPGTRLTVL.

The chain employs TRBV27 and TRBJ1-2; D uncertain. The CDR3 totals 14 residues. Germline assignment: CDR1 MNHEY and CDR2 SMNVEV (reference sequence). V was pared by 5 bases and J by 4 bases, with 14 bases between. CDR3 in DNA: TGTGCCAGCAGTCCCGGAAGTTGGAGCTATGGCTACACCTTC. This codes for CASSPGSWSYGYTF.

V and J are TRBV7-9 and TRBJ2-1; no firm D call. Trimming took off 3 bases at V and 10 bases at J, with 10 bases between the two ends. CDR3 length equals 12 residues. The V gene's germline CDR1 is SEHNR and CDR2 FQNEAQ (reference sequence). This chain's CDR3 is CASSFNGVEQFF. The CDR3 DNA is TGTGCCAGCAGCTTCAACGGTGTGGAGCAGTTCTTC. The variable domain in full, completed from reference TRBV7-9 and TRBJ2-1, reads DTGVSQNPRHKITKRGQNVTFRCDPISEHNRLYWYRQTLGQGPEFLTYFQNEAQLEKSRLLSDRFSAERPKGSFSTLEIQRTEQGDSAMYLCASSFNGVEQFFGPGTRLTVL.

The CDR3 loop reads CASSQISGKQFF. CDR3 DNA: TGTGCCAGCAGCCAGATTAGCGGCAAGCAGTTCTTC. The rearrangement uses TRBV7-8 and TRBJ2-1; D might be TRBD2 (6 bases). V shed 5 bases and J shed 11 bases, with 13 bases lying between them. Germline loops: CDR1 SGHVS, CDR2 FQNEAQ. CDR3 length: 12 residues.

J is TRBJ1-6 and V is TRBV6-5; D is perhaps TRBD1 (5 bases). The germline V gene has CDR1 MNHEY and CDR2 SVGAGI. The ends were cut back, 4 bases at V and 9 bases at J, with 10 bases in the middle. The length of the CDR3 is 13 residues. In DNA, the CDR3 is TGTGCCAGCAGTTGGAGCAGGGCTTCACCCCTCCACTTT. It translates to CASSWSRASPLHF.

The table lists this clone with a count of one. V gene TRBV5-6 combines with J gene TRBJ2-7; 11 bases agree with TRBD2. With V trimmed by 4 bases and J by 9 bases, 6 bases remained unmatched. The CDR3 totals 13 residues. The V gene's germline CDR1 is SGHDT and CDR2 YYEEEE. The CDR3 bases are TGTGCCAGCAGCCAATCCGGGACTAGCGGGCAGTACTTC. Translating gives CASSQSGTSGQYF.

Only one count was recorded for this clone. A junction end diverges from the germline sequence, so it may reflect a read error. The chain's CDR3 is CASSHNRDSWTWAF. CDR3 coding DNA: TGTGCCAGCAGCCACAATCGGGACAGCTGGACCTGGGCCTTC. The J gene is TRBJ1-2, the V gene TRBV27; TRBD1 matches at 7 bases. The CDR3 sequence is 14 residues long. The germline V gene encodes CDR1 MNHEY and CDR2 SMNVEV (reference sequence).